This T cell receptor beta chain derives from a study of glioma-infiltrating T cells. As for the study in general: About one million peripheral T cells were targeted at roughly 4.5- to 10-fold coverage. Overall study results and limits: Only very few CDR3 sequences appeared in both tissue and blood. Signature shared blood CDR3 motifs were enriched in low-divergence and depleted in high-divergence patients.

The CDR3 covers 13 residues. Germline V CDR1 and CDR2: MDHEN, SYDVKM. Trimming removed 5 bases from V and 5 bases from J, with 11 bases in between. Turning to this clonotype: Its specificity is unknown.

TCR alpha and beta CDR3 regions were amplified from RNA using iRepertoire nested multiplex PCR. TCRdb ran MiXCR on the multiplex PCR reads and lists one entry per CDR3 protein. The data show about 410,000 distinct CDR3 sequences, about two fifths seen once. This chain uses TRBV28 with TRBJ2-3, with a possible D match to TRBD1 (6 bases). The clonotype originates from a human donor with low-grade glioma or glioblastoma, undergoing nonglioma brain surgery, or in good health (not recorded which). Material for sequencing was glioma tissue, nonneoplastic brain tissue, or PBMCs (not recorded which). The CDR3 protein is CASSPGVEDTQYF. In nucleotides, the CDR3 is TGTGCCAGCAGTCCAGGGGTAGAAGATACGCAGTATTTT.